The next 20 T cell receptor beta chains were all read from a single sample in a study of shared T cell receptors in the human thymus (dated by TCRdb to about 2021). Libraries came from the immunoSEQ multiplex PCR assay. Imported from immuneACCESS, the table was reduced by TCRdb to in-frame sequences with V and J called. These copies leave out some clones; in studies compared against another copy, an unresolved V gene accounts for under half, and the cause of the remainder is not known. The table for this sample lists 540,000 or so clones; 75% to 80% of them were counted only once. In total, the top ten clones hold 0.013% of the sample. The same specimen was also included in a second study, on human thymus T cells.

The sequencing input was thymocytes. The source is a boy less than two years old with a congenital heart defect. Donor details come from another sample of the same person, matched by shared clones.

This clone appeared a few times. The J gene is TRBJ2-7, the V gene TRBV6-5; 11 bases are shared with TRBD2. The trim removed 4 bases at V and 4 bases at J, leaving 3 bases unmatched. CDR1 is MNHEY, CDR2 SVGAGI, per germline. This CDR3 is 14 amino acids long. CDR3 bases: TGTGCCAGCAGTTCGACTAGCGGGAAGTACGAGCAGTACTTC. This gives the protein CASSSTSGKYEQYF.

In its sample, this clone was seen a few times. The chain employs TRBV15 and TRBJ2-1; 9 nucleotides match TRBD2. J lost 5 bases, V lost 0 bases, and 5 bases had no gene match. CDR1 and CDR2 (germline): LNHNV, YYDKDF (reference sequence). The CDR3 loop spans 16 amino acids. The chain's CDR3 is CATSRDGASGNNEQFF. Here the CDR3 DNA reads TGTGCCACCAGCAGAGATGGGGCTAGCGGGAACAATGAGCAGTTCTTC.

The chain links TRBV7-9 to TRBJ2-3; TRBD2 matches 14 bases. Trimming cost V 5 bases and J 2 bases; bases outside gene matches: 12. CDR1 SEHNR and CDR2 FQNEAQ come from the germline V gene (reference sequence). CDR3 size: 19 residues. Here the CDR3 reads CASSPRGTSGSGDTDTQYF. Here the CDR3 DNA reads TGTGCCAGCAGCCCGAGAGGGACTAGCGGGAGTGGGGACACAGATACGCAGTATTTT.

The chain combines TRBV7-2 with TRBJ2-3, with 8 bases lining up with TRBD2. This CDR3 comprises 15 residues. The germline CDR1 and CDR2 sequences are SGHTA and FQGNSA. Germline trimming cut 5 bases from V and 3 bases from J; bases unmatched to any gene: 7. For the CDR3, the DNA is TGTGCCAGCAGCGAAAAGCGACTAGCGACAGATACGCAGTATTTT. This sequence encodes CASSEKRLATDTQYF. Variable domain in full (rest from reference TRBV7-2 and TRBJ2-3): GAGVSQSPSNKVTEKGKDVELRCDPISGHTALYWYRQSLGQGLEFLIYFQGNSAPDKSGLPSDRFSAERTGGSVSTLTIQRTQQEDSAVYLCASSEKRLATDTQYFGPGTRLTVL.

The J gene is TRBJ2-7, the V gene TRBV9; the D is unclear. The CDR3 spans 14 residues. The ends were cut back, 5 bases at V and 0 bases at J, with 12 bases in the middle. Germline V lookup: CDR1 SGDLS, CDR2 YYNGEE. CDR3 sequence reads: CASSASTSSYEQYF. For the CDR3, the DNA is TGTGCCAGCAGTGCCAGTACCAGCTCCTACGAGCAGTACTTC.

The CDR3 is CASSLGLEGKETQYF. CDR3 in DNA: TGTGCCAGCAGCTTAGGCCTGGAGGGGAAAGAGACCCAGTACTTC. This chain connects TRBV13 to TRBJ2-5; D is perhaps TRBD2 (6 bases). Trimming removed 0 bases from V and 3 bases from J, with 11 bases in between. The CDR3 spans 15 residues. The germline gives CDR1 PRHDT, CDR2 FYEKMQ (reference sequence). Full variable domain (remainder filled in from reference TRBV13 and TRBJ2-5): AAGVIQSPRHLIKEKRETATLKCYPIPRHDTVYWYQQGPGQDPQFLISFYEKMQSDKGSIPDRFSAQQFSDYHSELNMSSLELGDSALYFCASSLGLEGKETQYFGPGTRLLVL.

This clone appeared a few times. The rearrangement links TRBV1 to TRBJ2-7; the table's D gene call, TRBD1, was not cross checked with the DNA. TRBV1 is a pseudogene. CDR3 length equals 14 residues. CDR3 DNA sequence: TGCACCAGCAGCCAAGAGGGCAGGGGGCGCGAGCAGTACTTC. This codes for CTSSQEGRGREQYF.

This chain joins TRBV6-1 and TRBJ2-3; 8 positions agree with TRBD2. The CDR3 totals 15 residues. The germline gives CDR1 MNHNS, CDR2 SASEGT. V was pared by 4 bases and J by 2 bases, with 5 bases of the junction left unmatched. The CDR3 DNA reads TGTGCCAGCAGTGCTGGACTAGCCACCACAGATACGCAGTATTTT. It codes for CASSAGLATTDTQYF.

J is TRBJ2-2 and V is TRBV19, with a possible D match to TRBD2 (6 bases). Germline CDR1 LNHDA, CDR2 SQIVND (reference sequence). V gave up 3 bases and J gave up 8 bases, with 25 bases separating them. The CDR3 has 18 residues. The CDR3 reads CASSIPHETEGIPGELFF. The DNA for the CDR3 is TGTGCCAGTAGTATCCCACACGAGACGGAGGGTATCCCTGGGGAGCTGTTTTTT.

The V gene is TRBV2, the J gene TRBJ2-1, with a possible D match to TRBD1 (5 bases). The CDR3 contains 16 residues. V was cut by 1 base and J by 4 bases, with 14 bases left in between. CDR1 and CDR2 (germline): SNHLY, FYNNEI. In DNA, the CDR3 is TGTGCCAGCAGTGAAGGGACCGAGGACAAATACAATGAGCAGTTCTTC. Protein sequence: CASSEGTEDKYNEQFF. Supplemented by reference TRBV2 and TRBJ2-1, the full variable domain reads EPEVTQTPSHQVTQMGQEVILRCVPISNHLYFYWYRQILGQKVEFLVSFYNNEISEKSEIFDDQFSVERPDGSNFTLKIRSTKLEDSAMYFCASSEGTEDKYNEQFFGPGTRLTVL.

The genes are TRBV5-1 and TRBJ2-1; 13 bases align to TRBD2. Germline loops: CDR1 SGHRS, CDR2 YFSETQ. V lost 4 bases and J lost 0; bases outside the gene matches: 10. The CDR3 consists of 19 residues. The CDR3 spells CASSVSGLAGPSSYNEQFF. CDR3 nucleotide sequence: TGCGCCAGCAGCGTCTCGGGACTAGCGGGACCGAGCTCCTACAATGAGCAGTTCTTC.

The chain has TRBV4-1 and TRBJ2-7, with D perhaps matching TRBD2 (5 bases). V was pared by 2 bases and J by 2 bases, with 16 bases between. This CDR3 is built from 16 residues. CDR1 is MGHRA and CDR2 is YSYEKL in the germline V gene. The CDR3 is CASSQFLAFKPYEQYF. CDR3 nucleotides: TGCGCCAGCAGCCAATTTCTAGCCTTCAAACCCTACGAGCAGTACTTC.

This clone was counted between two and nine times. The chain has TRBV19 and TRBJ2-1; D not resolved. The CDR3 length is 15 residues. Trimming shortened V by 5 bases and J by 0 bases, and 11 bases separated the two germline ends. Germline lookup yields CDR1 LNHDA and CDR2 SQIVND (reference sequence). The CDR3 region is CASSLFPLSYNEQFF. CDR3 in DNA: TGTGCCAGTAGTCTCTTCCCTCTCTCCTACAATGAGCAGTTCTTC.

The chain is built from TRBV28 and TRBJ1-2; 7 bases map to TRBD1. The J segment lost 8 bases and the V segment lost 5 bases, leaving 5 bases of the junction unmatched. Germline lookup yields CDR1 MDHEN and CDR2 SYDVKM. The CDR3 is made up of 12 amino acids. The CDR3 protein is CASSTRQGGYTF. The CDR3 DNA sequence: TGTGCCAGCAGTACCCGACAGGGCGGCTACACCTTC.

V is TRBV6-6 and J is TRBJ2-4; D call uncertain. The CDR3 sequence is 14 residues long. Germline CDR1 is MNHNY and CDR2 is SVGAGI (reference sequence). Trimming left V 10 bases short and J 0 bases short, with 13 bases between. The CDR3 sequence: CATRGGRAKNIQYF. The CDR3 region has the DNA TGTGCCACCAGAGGCGGTCGAGCCAAAAACATTCAGTACTTC.

This clone was counted only a few times. The gene calls are TRBV4-2 and TRBJ1-2; 7 bases fit TRBD1. There are 15 residues in the CDR3. Germline V gene lookup returns CDR1 LGHNA and CDR2 YNFKEQ. V gave up 4 bases and J gave up 4 bases; unmatched junction bases: 9. CDR3 residues: CASSPQGPNSYGYTF. CDR3 nucleotide sequence: TGTGCCAGCAGCCCACAGGGGCCTAATTCCTATGGCTACACCTTC.

The chain couples TRBV5-1 to TRBJ2-3; 10 nucleotides agree with TRBD2. V lost 1 base and J lost 3; bases outside the gene matches: 8. Germline V CDR1 and CDR2: SGHRS, YFSETQ. The CDR3 runs 17 residues. CDR3 sequence reads: CASSLKREGTLTDTQYF. The CDR3 DNA follows: TGCGCCAGCAGCTTGAAGCGGGAGGGAACTTTGACAGATACGCAGTATTTT.

The DNA of the CDR3 is TGTGCCAGCAGTTTCCGGGATACGGGTCAGCCCCAGCATTTT. Protein: CASSFRDTGQPQHF. V and J are TRBV28 and TRBJ1-5, with D uncertain. Germline assignment: CDR1 MDHEN and CDR2 SYDVKM. The V and J ends lost 3 bases and 6 bases respectively, with 12 bases between them. The CDR3 is 14 residues long.

This clone turned up a few times. This chain joins TRBV4-3 and TRBJ1-1; 7 bases fit TRBD1. The CDR3 is 14 residues long. Germline V gives CDR1 LGHNA, CDR2 YSLEER. Germline trimming cut 3 bases from V and 7 bases from J; bases unmatched to any gene: 8. In nucleotides, the CDR3 is TGCGCCAGCAGCCAGTCTACAGGGGCGGGTGAAGCTTTCTTT. Its protein is CASSQSTGAGEAFF.

In its sample, this clone was seen once. This sequence joins TRBV5-4 and TRBJ2-1; tentative D call: TRBD2 (6 bases). Trimming stripped 1 base from V and 6 bases from J, with 14 bases between. The CDR3 runs to 15 residues. CDR1 is SGHNT and CDR2 is YYREEE in the germline V gene (reference sequence). The CDR3 reads CASSLWEDLCNEQFF. The CDR3, as DNA: TGTGCCAGCAGCTTGTGGGAGGACCTTTGCAATGAGCAGTTCTTC.